What follows are 21 T cell receptor beta chains derived from one specimen sequenced in a study of blood T cells in healthy people across ages. Primers used in a second PCR of roughly 6 to 12 cycles were a sample-barcoded 5' primer and a J-beta primer mix. TCRdb used MiXCR to reprocess the 5' RACE reads, holding one entry per CDR3 protein. The profile shows hundreds of thousands of distinct CDR3 sequences, roughly 24% of them singletons. These data also featured in a second study, about T cells of mothers and their children.

Specimen: blood. The receptors derive from a boy between 10 and 17 years old in good health.

This clonotype was counted ten times or more. The rearrangement joins TRBV5-1 to TRBJ2-1; 12 bases map to TRBD2. Germline loops: CDR1 SGHRS, CDR2 YFSETQ. V shed 1 base and J 4 bases; nucleotides not matched to a gene: 0. This CDR3 spans 15 amino acids. The CDR3 nucleotides read TGCGCCAGCAGCTTGACTAGCGGGGGGTACAATGAGCAGTTCTTC. It encodes CASSLTSGGYNEQFF.

V usage is TRBV4-1 and J usage is TRBJ2-3; tentatively, D is TRBD2 (6 bases). The CDR3 runs 13 residues. Trimming pared 4 bases from V and 8 bases from J, leaving 13 bases between. CDR1 is MGHRA and CDR2 is YSYEKL in the germline V gene. The CDR3 here is CASSPGTLPTQYF. DNA of the CDR3: TGCGCCAGCAGCCCCGGGACTCTCCCTACGCAGTATTTT.

This clonotype was detected a few times. This rearrangement joins TRBV5-1 to TRBJ2-4; TRBD2 matches 8 bases. The CDR3 has 15 residues. CDR1 is SGHRS, CDR2 YFSETQ, per germline. J gave up 7 bases and V 0 bases, and 6 bases lay outside the gene matches. DNA of the CDR3: TGCGCCAGCAGCTTGGTTGGACTAGCAGGGAACATTCAGTACTTC. This codes for CASSLVGLAGNIQYF.

CDR3 coding DNA: TGCAGTGCCAGCGGACCGCTCTGTGGCTACACCTTC. It yields the protein CSASGPLCGYTF. This chain connects TRBV20-1 to TRBJ1-2; D call uncertain. The CDR3 sequence is 12 residues long. V was cut by 6 bases and J by 7 bases, with 15 bases left in between. Germline CDR1 DFQATT, CDR2 SNEGSKA (reference sequence).

Concerning this clonotype: Since no conserved phenylalanine or tryptophan closes the CDR3, a read error is the likely cause. The CDR3 sequence is CSVVRDPSNTEAFL. In DNA, the CDR3 is TGCAGCGTTGTCAGAGACCCCTCGAACACTGAAGCTTTCCTT. This chain links TRBV29-1 with TRBJ1-1; D uncertain. Trimming left V 4 bases short and J 1 base short, with 13 bases between. The CDR3 is made up of 14 amino acids. Germline V gene sequence: CDR1 SQVTM, CDR2 ANQGSEA.

The table lists this clonotype with many counts. This chain joins TRBV11-1 and TRBJ2-2; D is unresolved. The CDR3 sequence is 13 residues long. Germline V gene sequence: CDR1 SGHAT, CDR2 FQDESV (reference sequence). The V and J ends lost 1 base and 6 bases respectively, with 6 bases between them. CDR3 residues: CASSLVEAGELFF. The CDR3 nucleotides read TGTGCCAGCAGCTTAGTAGAGGCCGGGGAGCTGTTTTTT.

The rearrangement uses TRBV6-6 and TRBJ2-2, with D unclear. V gave up 5 bases and J gave up 6 bases, with 7 bases separating them. This CDR3 is 12 amino acids long. The germline V gene encodes CDR1 MNHNY and CDR2 SVGAGI (reference sequence). CDR3 residues: CASSTRAGELFF. The CDR3 region has the DNA TGTGCCAGCAGTACTCGGGCCGGGGAGCTGTTTTTT.

On this clonotype itself: The junction differs from germline at one of its ends, possibly a read error. J is TRBJ1-2 and V is TRBV6-1; perhaps TRBD1 as D (5 bases). Germline assignment: CDR1 MNHNS and CDR2 SASEGT. This CDR3 has 12 residues. CDR3 protein: CASSEIPGLCTF. As DNA, the CDR3 is TGCGCCAGCAGTGAAATTCCAGGGCTGTGCACCTTC.

This clonotype was detected once. The chain's CDR3 is CASSRGGAVGEQYF. The CDR3 DNA follows: TGTGCCAGCAGTCGCGGGGGGGCGGTGGGGGAGCAGTACTTC. The J gene is TRBJ2-7, the V gene TRBV6-6; TRBD2 aligns across 9 bases. The V segment lost 5 bases and the J segment 7 bases; nucleotides outside the gene matches: 9. The CDR3 is 14 amino acids. From germline, CDR1 is MNHNY and CDR2 SVGAGI (reference sequence).

This clonotype was seen a few times. The chain combines TRBV5-5 with TRBJ1-1, with a weak D call TRBD1 (6 bases). V was cut by 4 bases and J by 1 base, with 17 bases left in between. Germline V lookup: CDR1 SGHKS, CDR2 YYEKEE (reference sequence). CDR3 length: 16 residues. CDR3 protein: CASSPQPGEANTEAFF. The CDR3 region has the DNA TGTGCCAGCAGCCCGCAGCCAGGGGAGGCGAACACTGAAGCTTTCTTT.

This clonotype was observed a handful of times. The J gene is TRBJ2-1, the V gene TRBV7-3; D not resolved. V shed 1 base and J shed 0 bases, with 10 bases lying between them. CDR1 and CDR2 (germline): SGHTA, FQGTGA. The CDR3 spans 16 residues. The CDR3, as DNA: TGTGCCAGCAGCTTAAATCTCCTCAACTCCTACAATGAGCAGTTCTTC. This codes for CASSLNLLNSYNEQFF.

This chain uses TRBV20-1 with TRBJ2-5, with D possibly matching TRBD2 (6 bases). The better agreement between TRBJ2-7 and the DNA end casts doubt on the J call. The CDR3 is 14 residues long. Per the germline V gene, CDR1 is DFQATT and CDR2 is SNEGSKA (reference sequence). The CDR3 protein is CSARDERGWYEQYF. CDR3 sequence (DNA): TGCAGTGCTAGAGATGAACGGGGGTGGTACGAGCAGTACTTC.

The rearrangement uses TRBV5-1 and TRBJ2-7; D unresolved. The length of the CDR3 is 13 residues. The germline V gene has CDR1 SGHRS and CDR2 YFSETQ. V was shortened by 6 bases and J by 7 bases, with 17 bases between the two germline ends. For the CDR3, the DNA is TGCGCCAGCACCCAAACGGAATTGGCTGAGCAGTACTTC. Residues: CASTQTELAEQYF.

The rearrangement joins TRBV3-1 to TRBJ1-2; a possible D gene is TRBD1 (6 bases). The length of the CDR3 is 12 residues. The V end lost 7 bases, the J end lost 10 bases, and 16 bases lay between the germline ends. Looked up from germline, CDR1 is LGHDT and CDR2 is YNNKEL (reference sequence). CDR3 sequence: CASTSEGGDYTF. The CDR3 nucleotides read TGTGCCAGCACCTCAGAGGGGGGGGACTACACCTTC. The full variable domain, in which reference TRBV3-1 and TRBJ1-2 provide the parts outside the CDR3, is DTAVSQTPKYLVTQMGNDKSIKCEQNLGHDTMYWYKQDSKKFLKIMFSYNNKELIINETVPNRFSPKSPDKAHLNLHINSLELGDSAVYFCASTSEGGDYTFGSGTRLTVV.

This CDR3 reads CASSLVASPRRQTQYF. CDR3 sequence (DNA): TGTGCCAGCAGCTTGGTGGCTAGCCCACGTCGCCAGACCCAGTACTTC. V and J are TRBV5-6 and TRBJ2-5; a weak D match, TRBD2 (5 bases). The germline V and J ends were trimmed by 0 bases and 6 bases, with 18 bases remaining between them. CDR1 and CDR2 from the germline V gene are SGHDT and YYEEEE. The CDR3 length is 16 residues.

The V gene is TRBV9, the J gene TRBJ2-1; 7 bases are shared with TRBD2. Gene TRBJ2-7 matches the end of the DNA better, so the J call may be wrong. Germline CDR1 reads SGDLS; CDR2 reads YYNGEE. The CDR3 has 14 amino acids. The DNA for the CDR3 is TGTGCCAGCGCCCCGGGAGGCCTTATGTCCGAGCAGTACTTC. As protein: CASAPGGLMSEQYF.

This chain uses TRBV5-1 with TRBJ2-5, with 12 bases lining up with TRBD2. J gave up 1 base and V 3 bases, and 10 bases lay outside the gene matches. Germline CDR1 SGHRS, CDR2 YFSETQ. This CDR3 comprises 18 residues. CDR3 sequence: CASSSTSGGPDPQETQYF. CDR3 nucleotide sequence: TGCGCCAGCAGCTCGACTAGCGGGGGCCCGGATCCCCAAGAGACCCAGTACTTC.

This clonotype was counted only a few times. The chain has TRBV9 and TRBJ2-5, with a possible D match to TRBD1 (6 bases). The V gene lost 3 bases and the J gene lost 2 bases, with 11 bases spanning the gap. From germline, CDR1 is SGDLS and CDR2 YYNGEE. The CDR3 length is 14 residues. The CDR3 DNA reads TGTGCCAGCAGCGCCGATGGACAGCAAGAGACCCAGTACTTC. Translating it yields CASSADGQQETQYF.

This CDR3 is CASSLPSGATGNIQYF. In nucleotides, the CDR3 is TGCGCCAGCAGCTTGCCTAGCGGGGCTACCGGAAACATTCAGTACTTC. The genes are TRBV5-1 and TRBJ2-4; 9 bases align to TRBD2. Germline V gene data show CDR1 as SGHRS and CDR2 as YFSETQ. V was clipped by 1 base and J by 6 bases; unmatched bases: 8. The CDR3 is 16 residues long. Full variable domain (rest looked up from reference TRBV5-1 and TRBJ2-4): KAGVTQTPRYLIKTRGQQVTLSCSPISGHRSVSWYQQTPGQGLQFLFEYFSETQRNKGNFPGRFSGRQFSNSRSEMNVSTLELGDSALYLCASSLPSGATGNIQYFGAGTRLSVL.

This rearrangement joins TRBV15 to TRBJ2-7; TRBD2 matches 8 bases. This CDR3 is built from 16 residues. CDR1 and CDR2 from the germline V gene are LNHNV and YYDKDF (reference sequence). V gave up 0 bases and J gave up 3 bases; unmatched junction bases: 7. In nucleotides, the CDR3 is TGTGCCACCAGCAGAGATCGGGAGGGAGGGGACTACGAGCAGTACTTC. Protein sequence: CATSRDREGGDYEQYF.

The sample holds a few counts of this clonotype. The rearrangement uses TRBV6-5 and TRBJ2-5; 8 bases map to TRBD2. The end of the DNA fits TRBJ2-1 better, so the J call may be wrong. Germline CDR1 and CDR2: MNHEY and SVGAGI. This CDR3 is built from 13 residues. The DNA of the CDR3 is TGTGCCAGCAGGAGGACTAGCCCCGATGAGCAGTTCTTC. Protein sequence: CASRRTSPDEQFF.